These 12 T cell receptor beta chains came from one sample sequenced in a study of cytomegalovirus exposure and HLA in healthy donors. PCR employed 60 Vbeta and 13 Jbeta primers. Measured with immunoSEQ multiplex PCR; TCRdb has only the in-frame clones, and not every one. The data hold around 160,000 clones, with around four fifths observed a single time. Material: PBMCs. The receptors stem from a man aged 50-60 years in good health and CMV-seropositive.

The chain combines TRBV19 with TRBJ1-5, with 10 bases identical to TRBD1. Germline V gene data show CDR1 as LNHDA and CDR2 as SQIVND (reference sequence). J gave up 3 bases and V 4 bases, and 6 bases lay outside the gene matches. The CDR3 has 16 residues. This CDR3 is CASSTGTGVSNQPQHF. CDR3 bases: TGTGCCAGTAGTACCGGGACAGGGGTCTCCAATCAGCCCCAGCATTTT.

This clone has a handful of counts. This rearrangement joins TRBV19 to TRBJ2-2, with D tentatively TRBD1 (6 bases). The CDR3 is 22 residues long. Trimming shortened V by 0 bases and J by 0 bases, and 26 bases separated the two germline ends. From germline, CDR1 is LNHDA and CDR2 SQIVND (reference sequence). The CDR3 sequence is CASSIDHWRTEKRNTNTGELFF. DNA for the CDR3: TGTGCCAGTAGTATAGATCATTGGCGGACAGAGAAGAGAAACACGAACACCGGGGAGCTGTTTTTT.

CDR3 loop: CASSDGTGAQYF. DNA for the CDR3: TGTGCCAGCAGTGACGGAACAGGGGCGCAGTATTTT. The V call is TRBV6-4, the J call TRBJ2-3, with TRBD1 identical over 7 bases. CDR3 length: 12 amino acids. Germline CDR1 and CDR2: MRHNA and SNTAGT. V trimming: 2 bases; J trimming: 10 bases; junction bases outside the gene matches: 3.

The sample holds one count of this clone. The CDR3 is CASSAVAGAPGSYNEQFF. Here the CDR3 DNA reads TGTGCCAGCAGCGCGGTTGCGGGGGCCCCCGGGTCCTACAATGAGCAGTTCTTC. The chain employs TRBV9 and TRBJ2-1; D possibly corresponds to TRBD2 (7 bases). Germline V gives CDR1 SGDLS, CDR2 YYNGEE. This CDR3 contains 18 residues. Deletions cut 3 bases from V and 1 base from J, with 20 bases between.

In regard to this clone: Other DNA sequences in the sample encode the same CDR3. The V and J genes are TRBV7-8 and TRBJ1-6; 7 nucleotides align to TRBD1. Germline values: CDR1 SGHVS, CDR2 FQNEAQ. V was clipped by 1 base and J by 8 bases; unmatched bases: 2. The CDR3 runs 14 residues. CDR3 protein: CASSLGQGYSPLHF. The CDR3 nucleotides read TGTGCCAGCAGCTTAGGACAGGGTTATTCACCCCTCCACTTT.

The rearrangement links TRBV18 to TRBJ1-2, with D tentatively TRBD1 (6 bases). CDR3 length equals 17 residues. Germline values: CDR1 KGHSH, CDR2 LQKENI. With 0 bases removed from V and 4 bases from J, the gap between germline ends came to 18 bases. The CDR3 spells CASSPPATRTASYGYTF. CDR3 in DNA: TGTGCCAGCTCACCACCGGCTACGAGGACAGCATCCTATGGCTACACCTTC.

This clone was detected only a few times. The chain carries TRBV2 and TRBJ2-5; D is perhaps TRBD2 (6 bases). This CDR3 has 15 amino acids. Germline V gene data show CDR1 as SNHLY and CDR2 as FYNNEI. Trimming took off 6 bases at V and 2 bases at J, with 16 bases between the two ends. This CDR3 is CASSERGLIQETQYF. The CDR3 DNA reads TGTGCCAGCAGCGAGAGAGGACTAATTCAAGAGACCCAGTACTTC.

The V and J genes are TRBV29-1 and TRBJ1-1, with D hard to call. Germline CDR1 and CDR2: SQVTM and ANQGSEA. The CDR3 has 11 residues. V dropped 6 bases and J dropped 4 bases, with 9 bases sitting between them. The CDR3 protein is CSVLRGTEAFF. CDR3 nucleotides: TGCAGCGTCCTCCGGGGCACTGAAGCTTTCTTT.

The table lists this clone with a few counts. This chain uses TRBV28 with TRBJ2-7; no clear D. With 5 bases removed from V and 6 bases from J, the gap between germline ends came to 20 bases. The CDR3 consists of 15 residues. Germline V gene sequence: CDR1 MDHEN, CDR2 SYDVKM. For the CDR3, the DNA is TGTGCCAGCAGTCCTGGATCTCAGGTGCTCTCCGAGCAGTACTTC. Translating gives CASSPGSQVLSEQYF.

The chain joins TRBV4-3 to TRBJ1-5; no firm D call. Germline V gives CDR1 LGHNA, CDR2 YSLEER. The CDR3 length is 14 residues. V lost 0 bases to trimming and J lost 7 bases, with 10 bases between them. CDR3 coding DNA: TGCGCCAGCAGCCAAGATACCGGGTCGCAGCCCCAGCATTTT. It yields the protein CASSQDTGSQPQHF.

Here the CDR3 reads CASSVSGQAAYEQYF. The CDR3 bases are TGTGCCAGCAGTGTCTCGGGACAGGCAGCCTACGAGCAGTACTTC. The rearrangement uses TRBV2 and TRBJ2-7; 8 nucleotides agree with TRBD1. Germline V gives CDR1 SNHLY, CDR2 FYNNEI. This CDR3 spans 15 amino acids. V shed 4 bases, J shed 2 bases, and the junction held 7 bases outside the gene matches.

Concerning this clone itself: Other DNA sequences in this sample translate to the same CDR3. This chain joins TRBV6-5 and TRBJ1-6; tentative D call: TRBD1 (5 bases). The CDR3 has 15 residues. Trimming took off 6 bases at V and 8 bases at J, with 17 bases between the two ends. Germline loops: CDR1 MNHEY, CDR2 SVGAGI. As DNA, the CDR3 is TGTGCCAGCAGATTGGGGCTCCGTGGGGATTCACCCCTCCACTTT. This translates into CASRLGLRGDSPLHF.